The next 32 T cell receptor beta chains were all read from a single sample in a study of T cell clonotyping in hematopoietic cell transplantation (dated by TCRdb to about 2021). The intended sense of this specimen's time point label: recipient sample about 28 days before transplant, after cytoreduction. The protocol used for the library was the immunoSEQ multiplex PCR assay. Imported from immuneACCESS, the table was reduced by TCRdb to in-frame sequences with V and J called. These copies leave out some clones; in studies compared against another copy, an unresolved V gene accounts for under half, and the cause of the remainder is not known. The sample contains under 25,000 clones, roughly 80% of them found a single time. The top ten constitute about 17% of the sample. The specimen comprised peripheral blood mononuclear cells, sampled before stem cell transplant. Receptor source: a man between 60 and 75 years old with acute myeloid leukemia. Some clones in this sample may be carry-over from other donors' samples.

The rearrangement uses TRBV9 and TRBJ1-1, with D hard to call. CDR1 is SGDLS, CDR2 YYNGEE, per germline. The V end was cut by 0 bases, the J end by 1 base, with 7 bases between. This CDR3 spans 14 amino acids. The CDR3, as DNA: TGTGCCAGCAGCGTAGTGGCAGGGAACACTGAAGCTTTCTTT. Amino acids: CASSVVAGNTEAFF.

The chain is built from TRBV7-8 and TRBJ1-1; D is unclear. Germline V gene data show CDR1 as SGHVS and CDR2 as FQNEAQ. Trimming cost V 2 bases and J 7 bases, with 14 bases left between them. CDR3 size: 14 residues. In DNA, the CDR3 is TGTGCCAGCAGCTTATTAATGGAGTATAGTGAAGCTTTCTTT. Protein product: CASSLLMEYSEAFF.

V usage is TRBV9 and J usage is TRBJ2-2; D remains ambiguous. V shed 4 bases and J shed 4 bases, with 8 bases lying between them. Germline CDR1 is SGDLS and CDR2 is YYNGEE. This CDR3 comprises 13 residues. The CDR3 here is CASSTKSTGELFF. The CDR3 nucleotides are TGTGCCAGCAGCACTAAATCCACCGGGGAGCTGTTTTTT. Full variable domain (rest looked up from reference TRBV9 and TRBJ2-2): DSGVTQTPKHLITATGQRVTLRCSPRSGDLSVYWYQQSLDQGLQFLIQYYNGEERAKGNILERFSAQQFPDLHSELNLSSLELGDSALYFCASSTKSTGELFFGEGSRLTVL.

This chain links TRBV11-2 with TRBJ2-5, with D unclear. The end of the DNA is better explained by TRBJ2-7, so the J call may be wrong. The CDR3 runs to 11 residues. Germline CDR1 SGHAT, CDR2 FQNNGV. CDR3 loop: CASSRAYEQYF. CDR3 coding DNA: TGTGCCAGCAGCCGAGCCTACGAGCAGTACTTC.

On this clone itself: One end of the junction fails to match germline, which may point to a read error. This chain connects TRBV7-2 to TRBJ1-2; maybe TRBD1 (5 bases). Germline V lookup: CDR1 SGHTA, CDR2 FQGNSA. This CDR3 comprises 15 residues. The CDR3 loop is CASSQDGAINYGYTF. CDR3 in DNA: TGCGCCAGCAGCCAAGACGGGGCTATTAACTATGGCTACACCTTC.

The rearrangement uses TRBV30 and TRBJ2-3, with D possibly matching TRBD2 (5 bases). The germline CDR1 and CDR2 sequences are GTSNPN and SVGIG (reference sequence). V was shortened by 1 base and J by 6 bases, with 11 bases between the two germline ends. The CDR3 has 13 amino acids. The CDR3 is CAWSALLADTQYF. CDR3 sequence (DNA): TGTGCCTGGAGTGCCCTCTTAGCGGATACGCAGTATTTT.

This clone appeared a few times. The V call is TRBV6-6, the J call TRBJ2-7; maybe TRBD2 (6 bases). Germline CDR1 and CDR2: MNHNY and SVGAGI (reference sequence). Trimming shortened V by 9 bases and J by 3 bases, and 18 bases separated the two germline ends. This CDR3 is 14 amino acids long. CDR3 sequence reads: CASKDAGPYYEQYF. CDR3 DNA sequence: TGTGCCAGTAAGGACGCGGGGCCTTACTACGAGCAGTACTTC.

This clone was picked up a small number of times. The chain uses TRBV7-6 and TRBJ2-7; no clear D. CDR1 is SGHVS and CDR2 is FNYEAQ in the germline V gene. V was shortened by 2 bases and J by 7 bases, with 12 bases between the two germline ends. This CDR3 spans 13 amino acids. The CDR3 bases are TGTGCCAGCAGCTTAAATCCTGCGAGGGAGCAGTACTTC. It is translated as CASSLNPAREQYF.

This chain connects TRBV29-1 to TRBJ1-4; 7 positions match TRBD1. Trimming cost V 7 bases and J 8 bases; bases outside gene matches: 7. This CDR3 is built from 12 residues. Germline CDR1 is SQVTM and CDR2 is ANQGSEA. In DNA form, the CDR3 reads TGCAGCGGCCGGGACAGCCAAGAAAAACTGTTTTTT. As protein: CSGRDSQEKLFF.

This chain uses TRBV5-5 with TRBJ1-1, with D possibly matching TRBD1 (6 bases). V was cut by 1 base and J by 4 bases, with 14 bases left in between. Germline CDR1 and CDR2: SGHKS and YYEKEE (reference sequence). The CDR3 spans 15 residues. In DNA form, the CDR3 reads TGTGCCAGCAGCTTGAGTTTCACAGGGAGCACTGAAGCTTTCTTT. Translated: CASSLSFTGSTEAFF.

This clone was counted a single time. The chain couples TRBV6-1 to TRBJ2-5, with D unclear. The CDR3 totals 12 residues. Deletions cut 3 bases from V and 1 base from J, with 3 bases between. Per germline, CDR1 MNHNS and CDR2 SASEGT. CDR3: CASSEFQETQYF. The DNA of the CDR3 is TGTGCCAGCAGTGAGTTCCAAGAGACCCAGTACTTC.

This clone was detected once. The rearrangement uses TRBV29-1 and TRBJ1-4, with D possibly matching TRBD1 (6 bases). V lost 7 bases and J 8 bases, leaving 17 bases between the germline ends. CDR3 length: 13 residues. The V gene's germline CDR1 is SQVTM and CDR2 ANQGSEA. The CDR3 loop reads CSARTGMGEKLFF. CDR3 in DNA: TGCAGCGCAAGAACAGGGATGGGGGAAAAACTGTTTTTT.

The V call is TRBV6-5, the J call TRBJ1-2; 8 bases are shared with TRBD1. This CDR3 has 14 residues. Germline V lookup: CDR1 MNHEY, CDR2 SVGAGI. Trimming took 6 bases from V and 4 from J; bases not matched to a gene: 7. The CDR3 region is CASSAGGWSYGYTF. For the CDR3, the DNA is TGTGCCAGCAGCGCAGGGGGCTGGAGCTATGGCTACACCTTC.

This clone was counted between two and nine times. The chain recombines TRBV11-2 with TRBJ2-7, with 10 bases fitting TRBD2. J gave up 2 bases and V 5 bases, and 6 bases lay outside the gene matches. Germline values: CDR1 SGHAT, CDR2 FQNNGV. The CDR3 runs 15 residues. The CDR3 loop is CASSLSGGTTYEQYF. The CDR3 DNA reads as TGTGCCAGCAGCCTTAGCGGGGGGACTACCTACGAGCAGTACTTC.

The chain's CDR3 is CASRGVGGNTEAFF. Written as DNA, the CDR3 is TGTGCCAGCCGGGGGGTTGGGGGAAACACTGAAGCTTTCTTT. The genes are TRBV6-5 and TRBJ1-1; D perhaps matches TRBD1 (5 bases). This CDR3 has 14 residues. The V end lost 8 bases, the J end lost 2 bases, and 15 bases lay between the germline ends. Germline V gives CDR1 MNHEY, CDR2 SVGAGI.

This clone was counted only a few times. In DNA form, the CDR3 reads TGTGCCAGCAGTGAAGGTGGGGTGGGCAGGGAGGACACTGAAGCTTTCTTT. This translates into CASSEGGVGREDTEAFF. The J gene is TRBJ1-1, the V gene TRBV2, with D maybe TRBD1 (5 bases). The length of the CDR3 is 17 residues. The germline gives CDR1 SNHLY, CDR2 FYNNEI. Trimming shortened V by 1 base and J by 3 bases, and 18 bases separated the two germline ends.

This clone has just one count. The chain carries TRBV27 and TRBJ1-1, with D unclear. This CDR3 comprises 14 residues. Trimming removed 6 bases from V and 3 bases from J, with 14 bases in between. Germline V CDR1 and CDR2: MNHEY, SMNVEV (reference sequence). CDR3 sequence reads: CASRMAGDHTEAFF. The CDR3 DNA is TGTGCCAGCAGAATGGCAGGCGATCACACTGAAGCTTTCTTT.

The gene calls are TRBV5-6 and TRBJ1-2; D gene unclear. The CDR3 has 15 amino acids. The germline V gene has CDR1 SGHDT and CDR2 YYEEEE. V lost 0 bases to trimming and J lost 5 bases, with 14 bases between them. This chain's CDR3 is CASSLGVAGPYGYTF. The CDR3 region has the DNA TGTGCCAGCAGCTTGGGGGTAGCCGGCCCGTATGGCTACACCTTC.

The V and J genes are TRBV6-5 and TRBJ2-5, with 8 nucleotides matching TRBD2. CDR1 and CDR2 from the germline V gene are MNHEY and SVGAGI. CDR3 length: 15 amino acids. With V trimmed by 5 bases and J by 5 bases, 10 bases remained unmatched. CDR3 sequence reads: CASSPRGLGAETQYF. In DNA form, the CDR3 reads TGTGCCAGCAGTCCCCGGGGACTAGGTGCGGAGACCCAGTACTTC.

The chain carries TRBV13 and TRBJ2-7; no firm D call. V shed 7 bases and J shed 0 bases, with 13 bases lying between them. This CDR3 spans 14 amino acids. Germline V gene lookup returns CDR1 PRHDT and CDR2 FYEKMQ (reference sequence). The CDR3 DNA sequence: TGTGCCAGCACCTTTTGGGCACGCTCCTACGAGCAGTACTTC. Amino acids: CASTFWARSYEQYF.

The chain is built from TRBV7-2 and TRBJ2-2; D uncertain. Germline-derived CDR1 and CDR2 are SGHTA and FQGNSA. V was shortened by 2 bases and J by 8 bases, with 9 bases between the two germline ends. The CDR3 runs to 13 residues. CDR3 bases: TGTGCCAGCAGCTTAAACGTAGGAGGGGAGCTGTTTTTT. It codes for CASSLNVGGELFF.

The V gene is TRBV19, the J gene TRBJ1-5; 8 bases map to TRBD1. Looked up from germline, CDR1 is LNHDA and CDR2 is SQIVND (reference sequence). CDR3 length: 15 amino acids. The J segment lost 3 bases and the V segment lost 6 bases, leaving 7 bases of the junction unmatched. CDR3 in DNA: TGTGCCAGTAGGATAACAGGGGGGCCCAATCAGCCCCAGCATTTT. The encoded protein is CASRITGGPNQPQHF.

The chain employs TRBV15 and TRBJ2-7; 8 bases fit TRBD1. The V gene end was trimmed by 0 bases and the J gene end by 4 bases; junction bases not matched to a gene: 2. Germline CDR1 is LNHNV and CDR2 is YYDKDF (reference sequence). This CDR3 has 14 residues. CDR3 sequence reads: CATSRDRGQYEQYF. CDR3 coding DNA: TGTGCCACCAGCAGAGACAGGGGGCAATACGAGCAGTACTTC.

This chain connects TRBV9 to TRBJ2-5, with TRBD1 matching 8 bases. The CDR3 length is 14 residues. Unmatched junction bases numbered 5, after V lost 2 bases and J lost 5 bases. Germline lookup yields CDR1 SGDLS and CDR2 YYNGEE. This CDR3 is CASSVQGAGETQYF. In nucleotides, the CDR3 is TGTGCCAGCAGCGTTCAGGGGGCGGGGGAGACCCAGTACTTC.

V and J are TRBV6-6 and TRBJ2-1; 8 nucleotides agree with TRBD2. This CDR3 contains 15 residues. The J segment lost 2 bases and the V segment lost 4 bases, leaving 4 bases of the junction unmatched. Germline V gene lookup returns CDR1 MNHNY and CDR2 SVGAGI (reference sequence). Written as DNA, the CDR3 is TGTGCCAGCAGTTCATTTAGCGGGACCTACAATGAGCAGTTCTTC. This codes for CASSSFSGTYNEQFF.

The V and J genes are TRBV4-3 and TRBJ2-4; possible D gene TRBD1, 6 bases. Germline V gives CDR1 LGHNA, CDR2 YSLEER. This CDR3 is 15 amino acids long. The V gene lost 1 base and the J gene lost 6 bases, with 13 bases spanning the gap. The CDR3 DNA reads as TGCGCCAGCAGCCAAGGACCCGAAGGGGGAAACATTCAGTACTTC. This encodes CASSQGPEGGNIQYF.

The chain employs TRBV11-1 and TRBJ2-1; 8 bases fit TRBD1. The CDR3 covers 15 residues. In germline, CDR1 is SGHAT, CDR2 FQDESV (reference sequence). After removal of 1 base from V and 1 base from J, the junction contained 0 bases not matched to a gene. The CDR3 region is CASSLGTGSYNEQFF. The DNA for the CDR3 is TGTGCCAGCAGCTTAGGGACAGGGTCCTACAATGAGCAGTTCTTC.

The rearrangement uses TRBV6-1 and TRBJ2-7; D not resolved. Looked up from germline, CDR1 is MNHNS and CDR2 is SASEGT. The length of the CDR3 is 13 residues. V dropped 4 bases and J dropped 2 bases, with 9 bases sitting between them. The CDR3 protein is CASSVGLTYEQYF. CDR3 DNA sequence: TGTGCCAGCAGTGTCGGGTTAACCTACGAGCAGTACTTC.

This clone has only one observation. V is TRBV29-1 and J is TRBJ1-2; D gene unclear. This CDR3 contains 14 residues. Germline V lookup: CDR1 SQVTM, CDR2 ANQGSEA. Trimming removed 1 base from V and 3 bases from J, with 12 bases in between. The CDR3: CSVEGVAGDYGYTF. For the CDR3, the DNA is TGCAGCGTTGAAGGGGTTGCAGGCGACTATGGCTACACCTTC.

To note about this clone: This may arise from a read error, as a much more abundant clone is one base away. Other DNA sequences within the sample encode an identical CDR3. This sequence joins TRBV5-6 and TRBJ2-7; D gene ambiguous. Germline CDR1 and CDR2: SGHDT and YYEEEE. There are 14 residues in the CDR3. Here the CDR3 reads CASSSDGSPYEQYF. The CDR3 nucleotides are TGCGCCAGCAGCTCGGACGGTTCCCCCTACGAGCAGTACTTC.

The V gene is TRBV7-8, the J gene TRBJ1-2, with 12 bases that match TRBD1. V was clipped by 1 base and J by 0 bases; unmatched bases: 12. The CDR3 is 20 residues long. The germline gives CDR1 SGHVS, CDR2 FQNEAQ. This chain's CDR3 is CASSLVVGTGGQSANYGYTF. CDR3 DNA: TGTGCCAGCAGCTTAGTAGTTGGGACAGGGGGCCAGTCTGCTAACTATGGCTACACCTTC.

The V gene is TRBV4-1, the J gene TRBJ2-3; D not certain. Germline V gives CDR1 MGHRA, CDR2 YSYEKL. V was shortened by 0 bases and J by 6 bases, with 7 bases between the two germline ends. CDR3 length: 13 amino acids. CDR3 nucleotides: TGCGCCAGCAGCCAAGATGCCGGGGATACGCAGTATTTT. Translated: CASSQDAGDTQYF.